Listed here are 4 T cell receptor beta chains from one sample, sequenced in a study of blood T cell repertoires in COVID-19 (dated by TCRdb to the early 2020s). The library was generated by the immunoSEQ multiplex PCR assay. TCRdb's version of the immuneACCESS table is confined to in-frame rearrangements and falls short of the full clone set. An unresolved V gene accounts for under half of the shortfall where checked; the remainder is of unknown origin. The sample table holds 65,000 to 75,000 clones, of which roughly 79% were seen once. The ten largest account for around a fifth of the sample. Sequenced input: peripheral blood. All receptors derive from a man between 65 and 80 years old with acute or convalescent COVID-19.

A note on this clone: The same CDR3 can be traced to other DNA sequences in this sample. The gene calls are TRBV5-5 and TRBJ1-1; no reliable D call. Germline CDR1 and CDR2: SGHKS and YYEKEE (reference sequence). The CDR3 spans 14 residues. Trimming shortened V by 4 bases and J by 1 base, and 11 bases separated the two germline ends. CDR3: CASSLVGGNTEAFF. The CDR3 DNA reads TGTGCCAGCAGCCTAGTTGGAGGGAACACTGAAGCTTTCTTT.

The V gene is TRBV18, the J gene TRBJ1-5, with 7 positions matching TRBD1. The length of the CDR3 is 15 residues. Germline V gene sequence: CDR1 KGHSH, CDR2 LQKENI. Trimming removed 6 bases from V and 4 bases from J; junction bases left unmatched: 9. This CDR3 is CASSYLQGKNQPQHF. DNA of the CDR3: TGTGCCAGCTCCTACTTACAGGGGAAAAATCAGCCCCAGCATTTT. The whole variable domain, remainder taken from reference TRBV18 and TRBJ1-5, is NAGVMQNPRHLVRRRGQEARLRCSPMKGHSHVYWYRQLPEEGLKFMVYLQKENIIDESGMPKERFSAEFPKEGPSILRIQQVVRGDSAAYFCASSYLQGKNQPQHFGDGTRLSIL.

This clone came up once. The V gene is TRBV24-1, the J gene TRBJ2-7, with D possibly TRBD1 on 6 matching bases. The V end lost 8 bases, the J end lost 5 bases, and 12 bases lay between the germline ends. The CDR3 covers 12 residues. The V gene's germline CDR1 is KGHDR and CDR2 SFDVKD. The CDR3 region is CATTPGVDEQYF. CDR3 nucleotides: TGTGCCACCACCCCAGGGGTCGACGAGCAGTACTTC.

V is TRBV19 and J is TRBJ2-1; 9 bases agree with TRBD1. Per germline, CDR1 LNHDA and CDR2 SQIVND (reference sequence). Trimming took 8 bases from V and 9 from J; bases not matched to a gene: 8. The CDR3 loop spans 13 amino acids. The DNA of the CDR3 is TGTGCCAGTGCCGGACAGGGGATGGCTGAGCAGTTCTTC. The encoded protein is CASAGQGMAEQFF.